This TCR beta chain originates from a study of Ad26.COV2.S vaccination and SARS-CoV-2 variants. TCRdb's table, derived via immunoSEQ multiplex PCR, lists solely in-frame clones and lacks some. In the table there are under 95,000 clones, roughly 84% of which are singletons. Remarks on this clone: At one end, the junction sequence differs from germline, possibly due to a read error.

Germline-derived CDR1 and CDR2 are LNHNV and YYDKDF (reference sequence). The CDR3 runs 15 residues. The rearrangement links TRBV15 to TRBJ2-2; D might be TRBD2 (6 bases). The receptor comes from a human donor who had recovered from COVID-19. Sequenced here: peripheral blood, sampled after recovery from COVID-19. The CDR3 DNA sequence: TGTGCCACCAGCAGAGTTGGAGGGAACGCCGGGGAGCTGTTTTTT. This sequence encodes CATSRVGGNAGELFF. Looking up the rest from reference TRBV15 and TRBJ2-2 gives the full variable domain: DAMVIQNPRYQVTQFGKPVTLSCSQTLNHNVMYWYQQKSSQAPKLLFHYYDKDFNNEADTPDNFQSRRPNTSFCFLDIRSPGLGDTAMYLCATSRVGGNAGELFFGEGSRLTVL.